This T cell receptor beta chain emerged from a study of pediatric ulcerative colitis. At colonoscopy, a blood sample was also collected. Germline trimming cut 4 bases from V and 2 bases from J; bases unmatched to any gene: 12. Germline V CDR1 and CDR2: SGHTA, FQGNSA. This CDR3 contains 18 residues. Study-level results: Clonal expansions reduced rectal repertoire diversity in acute severe colitis.

The repertoire was sequenced with immunoSEQ multiplex PCR; TCRdb's copy has only in-frame clones and lacks some. The top ten clones hold 0.75% to 1% of a sample with about 15,000 clones, 85% to 90% of them seen once. Remarks on this clone: The antigen remains unidentified.

What was sequenced was blood. This rearrangement joins TRBV7-2 to TRBJ2-3, with 10 bases fitting TRBD2. This TCR came from a boy aged 10-17 years with moderate ulcerative colitis. The DNA of the CDR3 is TGTGCCAGCAGCTCCGACGGACTAGCGGATGGTATCACAGATACGCAGTATTTT. Protein product: CASSSDGLADGITDTQYF.